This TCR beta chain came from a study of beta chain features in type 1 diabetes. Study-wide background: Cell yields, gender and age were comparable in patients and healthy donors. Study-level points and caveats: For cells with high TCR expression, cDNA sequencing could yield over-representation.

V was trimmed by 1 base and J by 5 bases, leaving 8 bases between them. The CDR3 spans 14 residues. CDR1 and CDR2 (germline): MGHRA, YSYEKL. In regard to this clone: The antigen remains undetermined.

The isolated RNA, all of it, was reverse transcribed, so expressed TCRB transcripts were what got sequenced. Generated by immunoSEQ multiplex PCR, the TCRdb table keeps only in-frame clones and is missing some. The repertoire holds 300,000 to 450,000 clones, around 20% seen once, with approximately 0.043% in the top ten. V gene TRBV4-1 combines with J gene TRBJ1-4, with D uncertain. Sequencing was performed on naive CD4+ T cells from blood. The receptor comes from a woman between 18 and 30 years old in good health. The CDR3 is CASSQVAVNEKLFF. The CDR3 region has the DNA TGCGCCAGCAGCCAAGTCGCAGTGAATGAAAAACTGTTTTTT.